These 12 T cell receptor beta chains share one sample of origin, sequenced in a study of CD8+ T cells in alopecia areata. Isolated RNA was reverse transcribed into cDNA used as the sequencing template. Assay: immunoSEQ multiplex PCR; the TCRdb copy retains only in-frame clones and omits some. Singletons are absent from the sample, which has around 100,000 clones. The sample was lesional skin. These receptors were obtained from a C3H/HeJ mouse with alopecia areata. Mice of this strain are of MHC haplotype H2-k.

This clone was picked up many times. All gene names here are mouse names. The read terminates 4 residues ahead of where the CDR3 ends, so the germline J gene completes it. The chain employs TRBV1 and TRBJ2-1; a weak D match, TRBD1 (6 bases). The CDR3 is 15 residues long. The germline V gene encodes CDR1 NSQYPW and CDR2 LRSPGD (reference sequence). Trimming removed 6 bases at V and 1 base at J, with 13 bases between. The CDR3 is CTCSPGTKNYAEQFF. The DNA read from the CDR3 is TGCACCTGCAGCCCCGGGACAAAGAACTATGCT.

There are a few counts of this clone. All gene names here are mouse names. The read halts 4 residues ahead of the CDR3 end, with the missing end drawn from the germline J gene. The rearrangement links TRBV1 to TRBJ1-4; D is possibly TRBD1 (5 bases). The V gene's germline CDR1 is NSQYPW and CDR2 LRSPGD (reference sequence). V shed 3 bases and J shed 2 bases, with 13 bases lying between them. The CDR3 totals 16 residues. The CDR3 DNA, read in part, is TGCACCTGCAGTGCCTATGTCAGGGTATCCAACGAA. Protein sequence: CTCSAYVRVSNE. The CDR3 in its entirety is CTCSAYVRVSNERLFF.

A few counts support this clone. The gene names here belong to mouse. With the read ending 4 residues before the CDR3 end, the germline J gene is used to fill in that end. The V and J genes are TRBV1 and TRBJ2-1; 7 positions match TRBD1. This CDR3 spans 15 amino acids. Germline V gives CDR1 NSQYPW, CDR2 LRSPGD (reference sequence). The J segment lost 0 bases and the V segment lost 4 bases, leaving 3 bases of the junction unmatched. CDR3 bases read: TGCACCTGCAGTGACGACAGGGTTAACTATGCT. It yields the protein CTCSDDRVNYA. The CDR3 reads in full as CTCSDDRVNYAEQFF.

This clone came up many times. Gene names and germline refer to mouse. The sequence runs out 4 residues before the end of the CDR3; the remainder is reconstructed from the germline J gene. The chain combines TRBV13-3 with TRBJ2-2, with 7 bases that match TRBD1. The germline V gene has CDR1 NNHDY and CDR2 SYVADS. The CDR3 totals 14 residues. V was pared by 5 bases and J by 2 bases, with 3 bases of the junction left unmatched. The CDR3: CASRPTGNTGQLYF. The CDR3 DNA, read in part, is TGTGCCAGCAGGCCGACAGGGAACACCGGG.

Turning to this clone: Each gene name is a mouse one. The observed sequence ends 4 residues before the CDR3 terminus, with the missing tail filled in from the germline J gene. This sequence joins TRBV1 and TRBJ2-2; D might be TRBD1 (6 bases). CDR3 length equals 16 residues. Germline V gene data show CDR1 as NSQYPW and CDR2 as LRSPGD (reference sequence). V lost 2 bases and J 0 bases, leaving 10 bases between the germline ends. The covered CDR3 bases are TGCACCTGCAGTGCAACCGGGACATCAAACACCGGG. Encoded protein: CTCSATGTSNTG. The whole CDR3 protein reads CTCSATGTSNTGQLYF. Full variable domain (remainder filled in from reference TRBV1 and TRBJ2-2): VTLLEQNPRWRLVPRGQAVNLRCILKNSQYPWMSWYQQDLQKQLQWLFTLRSPGDKEVKSLPGADYLATRVTDTELRLQVANMSQGRTLYCTCSATGTSNTGQLYFGEGSKLTVL.

Points on this clone: Gene names refer to mouse genes. Coverage ceases 4 residues before the CDR3 finishes, and the germline J gene fills in the end. The chain joins TRBV19 to TRBJ2-1; 7 bases agree with TRBD1. The germline CDR1 and CDR2 sequences are FNHDT and SITEND (reference sequence). With 6 bases clipped from V and 3 bases from J, the junction kept 9 bases outside the gene matches. This CDR3 has 15 residues. Partial CDR3 DNA: TGTGCCAGCATTCCCCGGGACAGCCCCTATGCT. Protein product: CASIPRDSPYA. The whole CDR3 protein reads CASIPRDSPYAEQFF.

This clone came up a few times. Genes and germline come from the mouse. The CDR3 end lies 4 residues beyond the end of the read and is filled in from the germline J gene. The chain employs TRBV16 and TRBJ2-4, with TRBD1 identical over 7 bases. J gave up 1 base and V 5 bases, and 3 bases lay outside the gene matches. CDR1 is SGHSA, CDR2 FRNQAP, per germline. The length of the CDR3 is 14 residues. The CDR3 bases that were read are TGTGCAAGCAGCCCCGGGACAGGTCAAAAC. Protein product: CASSPGTGQN. In full, the CDR3 reads CASSPGTGQNTLYF. Full variable domain (remainder filled in from reference TRBV16 and TRBJ2-4): NAGVIQTPRHKVTGKGQEATLWCEPISGHSAVFWYRQTIVQGLEFLTYFRNQAPIDDSGMPKERFSAQMPNQSHSTLKIQSTQPQDSAVYLCASSPGTGQNTLYFGAGTRLSVL.

This clone has only a few counts. Germline and genes: mouse. Read data end 4 residues before the CDR3 end; the end is taken from the germline J gene. This chain links TRBV19 with TRBJ2-7; possible D gene TRBD2, 6 bases. The germline gives CDR1 FNHDT, CDR2 SITEND (reference sequence). V was trimmed by 4 bases and J by 3 bases, leaving 11 bases between them. The CDR3 has 13 amino acids. The sequenced CDR3 bases are TGTGCCAGCAGTGCGGGGGGTCTCTAT. Translated: CASSAGGLY. The whole CDR3 protein is CASSAGGLYEQYF.

On this clone: Gene names follow the mouse nomenclature. The covered CDR3 bases are TGTGCCAGCAGCCCCGGACAGGGGCGAAACTATGCT. Protein: CASSPGQGRNYA. The full CDR3 is CASSPGQGRNYAEQFF. The rearrangement links TRBV19 to TRBJ2-1; 9 bases agree with TRBD1. The sequence runs out 4 residues before the end of the CDR3; the remainder is reconstructed from the germline J gene. J was trimmed by 1 base and V by 5 bases; bases with no gene match: 7. Germline V gene sequence: CDR1 FNHDT, CDR2 SITEND (reference sequence). This CDR3 has 16 residues.

On this clone itself: Genes and germline are mouse. The CDR3 extends 4 residues past the end of the read, so its final part is completed from the germline J gene. The chain joins TRBV13-3 to TRBJ2-4; 10 nucleotides align to TRBD2. CDR1 is NNHDY, CDR2 SYVADS, per germline. The CDR3 runs to 15 residues. The sequenced CDR3 bases are TGTGCCAGCAGTGGGAGACTGGGGGGTGAAAAC. It yields the protein CASSGRLGGEN. The entire CDR3 sequence reads CASSGRLGGENTLYF.

Of note for this clone: Mouse gene names and germline throughout. Read coverage stops 4 residues before the CDR3 terminus; the germline J gene supplies the remainder. The V call is TRBV1, the J call TRBJ1-4; 10 positions agree with TRBD1. The CDR3 totals 16 residues. V dropped 3 bases and J dropped 3; count of bases not matched to a gene: 4. Per the germline V gene, CDR1 is NSQYPW and CDR2 is LRSPGD (reference sequence). This CDR3 is CTCSARQGAPNERLFF. Partial CDR3 DNA: TGCACCTGCAGTGCCCGACAGGGGGCTCCCAACGAA.

In the case of this clone: Mouse names are used for the genes. The read halts 4 residues ahead of the CDR3 end, with the missing end drawn from the germline J gene. The V call is TRBV19, the J call TRBJ2-3, with 9 bases matching TRBD2. CDR1 is FNHDT and CDR2 is SITEND in the germline V gene (reference sequence). This CDR3 has 15 residues. The junction had 4 bases not matched to a gene; V was cut back by 5 bases and J by 0 bases. CDR3 in amino acids: CASSLTGGSAETLYF. The covered CDR3 bases are TGTGCCAGCAGCCTCACTGGGGGGAGTGCAGAA.